What follows are 4 T cell receptor beta chains derived from one specimen sequenced in a study of T cell responses to AZD1222 COVID-19 vaccine. Data came from immunoSEQ multiplex PCR; TCRdb stores just in-frame clones and leaves some out. The sample records some 160,000 clones, approximately 93% being singletons. The starting material was peripheral blood, obtained on day 0 of AZD1222 vaccination. These receptor sequences come from an adult in good health.

The V and J genes are TRBV6-5 and TRBJ1-3, with D tentatively TRBD1 (6 bases). CDR3 size: 15 residues. Trimming took off 5 bases at V and 4 bases at J, with 15 bases between the two ends. Per germline, CDR1 MNHEY and CDR2 SVGAGI. Written as DNA, the CDR3 is TGTGCCAGCAGTCCTGGGTCAGGGGTAGGAAACACCATATATTTT. It is translated as CASSPGSGVGNTIYF.

This clone has more than one count but fewer than ten. V usage is TRBV7-2 and J usage is TRBJ2-7; D call uncertain. V lost 2 bases to trimming and J lost 3 bases, with 2 bases between them. The CDR3 loop spans 11 amino acids. CDR1 is SGHTA and CDR2 is FQGNSA in the germline V gene. The CDR3 nucleotides are TGTGCCAGCAGCTTAATCTACGAGCAGTACTTC. Protein sequence: CASSLIYEQYF.

The genes are TRBV19 and TRBJ2-1; D call uncertain. This CDR3 has 14 amino acids. Trimming took 7 bases from V and 5 from J, leaving 15 bases between them. Looked up from germline, CDR1 is LNHDA and CDR2 is SQIVND (reference sequence). Written as DNA, the CDR3 is TGTGCCAGTAAGAAGCAGGAGTTTCACAATGAGCAGTTCTTC. Translation: CASKKQEFHNEQFF.

This chain links TRBV11-2 with TRBJ2-7, with D possibly being TRBD1 (6 bases). V dropped 5 bases and J dropped 0 bases, with 11 bases sitting between them. The CDR3 contains 14 residues. Germline loops: CDR1 SGHAT, CDR2 FQNNGV. The CDR3 DNA reads as TGTGCCAGCAGCCTAAGGGACACCTCCTACGAGCAGTACTTC. Translation: CASSLRDTSYEQYF.